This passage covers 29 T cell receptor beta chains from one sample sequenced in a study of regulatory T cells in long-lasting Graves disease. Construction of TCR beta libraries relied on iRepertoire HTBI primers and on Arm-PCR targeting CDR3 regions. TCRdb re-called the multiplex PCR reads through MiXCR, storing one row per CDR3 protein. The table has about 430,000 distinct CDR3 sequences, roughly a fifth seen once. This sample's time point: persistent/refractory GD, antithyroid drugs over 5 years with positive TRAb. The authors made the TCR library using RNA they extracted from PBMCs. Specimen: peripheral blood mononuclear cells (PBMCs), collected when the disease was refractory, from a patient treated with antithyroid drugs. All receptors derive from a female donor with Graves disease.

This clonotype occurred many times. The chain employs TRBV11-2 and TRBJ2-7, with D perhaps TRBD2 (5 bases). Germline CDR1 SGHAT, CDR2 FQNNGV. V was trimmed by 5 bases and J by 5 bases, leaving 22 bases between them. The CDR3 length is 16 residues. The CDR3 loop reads CASSPDSGGGPDEQYF. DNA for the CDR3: TGTGCCAGCAGCCCAGATTCCGGTGGCGGGCCCGACGAGCAGTACTTC.

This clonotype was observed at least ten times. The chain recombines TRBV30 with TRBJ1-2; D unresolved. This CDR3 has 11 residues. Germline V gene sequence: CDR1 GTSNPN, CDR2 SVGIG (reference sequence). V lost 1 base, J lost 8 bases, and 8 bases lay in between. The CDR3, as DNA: TGTGCCTGGAGTGAGGTGTTAGGCTACACCTTC. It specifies CAWSEVLGYTF. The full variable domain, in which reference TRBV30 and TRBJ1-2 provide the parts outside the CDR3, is SQTIHQWPATLVQPVGSPLSLECTVEGTSNPNLYWYRQAAGRGLQLLFYSVGIGQISSEVPQNLSASRPQDRQFILSSKKLLLSDSGFYLCAWSEVLGYTFGSGTRLTVV.

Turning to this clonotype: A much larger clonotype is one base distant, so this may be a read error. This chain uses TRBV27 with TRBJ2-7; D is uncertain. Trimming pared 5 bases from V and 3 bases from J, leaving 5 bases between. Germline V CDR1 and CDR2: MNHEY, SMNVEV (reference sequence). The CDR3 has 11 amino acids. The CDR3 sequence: CASSAHYEQYF. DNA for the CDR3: TGTGCCAGCAGTGCCCACTACGAGCAGTACTTC.

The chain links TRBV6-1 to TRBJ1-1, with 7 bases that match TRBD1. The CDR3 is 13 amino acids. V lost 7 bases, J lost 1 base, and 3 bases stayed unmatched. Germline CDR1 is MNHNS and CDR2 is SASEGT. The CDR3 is CASTSGGNTEAFF. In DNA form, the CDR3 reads TGTGCCAGCACGTCAGGGGGGAACACTGAAGCTTTCTTT.

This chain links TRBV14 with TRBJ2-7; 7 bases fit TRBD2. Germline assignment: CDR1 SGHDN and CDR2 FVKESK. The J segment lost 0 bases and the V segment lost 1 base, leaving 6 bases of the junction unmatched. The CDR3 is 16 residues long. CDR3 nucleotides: TGTGCCAGCAGCCAAGGAGATGCTAGCGGCTCCTACGAGCAGTACTTC. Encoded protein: CASSQGDASGSYEQYF.

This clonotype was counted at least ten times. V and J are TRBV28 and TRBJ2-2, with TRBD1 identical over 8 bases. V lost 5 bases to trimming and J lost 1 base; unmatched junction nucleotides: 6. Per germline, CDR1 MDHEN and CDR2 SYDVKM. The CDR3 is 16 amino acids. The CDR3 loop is CASSPYRGMNTGELFF. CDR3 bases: TGTGCCAGCAGTCCATACAGGGGGATGAACACCGGGGAGCTGTTTTTT. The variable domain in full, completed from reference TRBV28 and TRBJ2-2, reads DVKVTQSSRYLVKRTGEKVFLECVQDMDHENMFWYRQDPGLGLRLIYFSYDVKMKEKGDIPEGYSVSREKKERFSLILESASTNQTSMYLCASSPYRGMNTGELFFGEGSRLTVL.

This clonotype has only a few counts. DNA of the CDR3: TGTGCCAGCAGGTCGGGGAAGGGCGGACAGGTCACTGAAGCTTTCTTT. Amino acid sequence: CASRSGKGGQVTEAFF. The V gene is TRBV7-2, the J gene TRBJ1-1, with 7 bases lining up with TRBD1. The CDR3 length is 16 residues. Germline CDR1 is SGHTA and CDR2 is FQGNSA. Germline trimming cut 6 bases from V and 4 bases from J; bases unmatched to any gene: 14.

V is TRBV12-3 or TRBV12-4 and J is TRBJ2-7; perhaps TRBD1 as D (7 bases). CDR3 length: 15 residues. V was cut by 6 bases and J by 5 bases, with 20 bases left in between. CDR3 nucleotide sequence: TGTGCCAGCAGCCCCACAGCAGGGGGGAGAAACGAGCAGTACTTC. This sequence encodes CASSPTAGGRNEQYF.

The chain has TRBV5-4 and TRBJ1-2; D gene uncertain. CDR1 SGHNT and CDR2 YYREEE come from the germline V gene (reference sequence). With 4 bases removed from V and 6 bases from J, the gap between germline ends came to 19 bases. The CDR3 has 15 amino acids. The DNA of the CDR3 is TGTGCCAGCAGCCCCCGGGCATCCCTGGCTAATGGCTACACCTTC. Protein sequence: CASSPRASLANGYTF.

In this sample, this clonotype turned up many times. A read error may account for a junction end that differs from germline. The DNA of the CDR3 is TGTGCCAGCAATTACGGGAACACTGAAGCTCTCTTT. Protein sequence: CASNYGNTEALF. The gene calls are TRBV2 and TRBJ1-1; the D is unclear. The CDR3 loop spans 12 amino acids. The germline CDR1 and CDR2 sequences are SNHLY and FYNNEI.

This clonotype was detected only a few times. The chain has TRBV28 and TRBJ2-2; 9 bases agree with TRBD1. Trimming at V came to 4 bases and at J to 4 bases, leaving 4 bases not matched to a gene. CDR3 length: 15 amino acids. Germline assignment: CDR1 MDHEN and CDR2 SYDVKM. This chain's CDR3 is CASSSTTGGTGELFF. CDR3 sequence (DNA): TGTGCCAGCAGTTCGACGACAGGGGGCACCGGGGAGCTGTTTTTT.

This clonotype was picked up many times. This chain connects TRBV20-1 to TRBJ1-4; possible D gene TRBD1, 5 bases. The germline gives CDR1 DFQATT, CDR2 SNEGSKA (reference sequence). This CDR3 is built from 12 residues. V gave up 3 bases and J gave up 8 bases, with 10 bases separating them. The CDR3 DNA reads TGCAGTGCTAGCGACAGAATGGAAAAACTGTTTTTT. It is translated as CSASDRMEKLFF.

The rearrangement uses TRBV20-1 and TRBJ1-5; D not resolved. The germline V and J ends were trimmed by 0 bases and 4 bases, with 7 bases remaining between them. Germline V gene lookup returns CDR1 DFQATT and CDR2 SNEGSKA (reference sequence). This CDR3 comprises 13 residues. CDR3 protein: CSARDTINQPQHF. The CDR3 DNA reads TGCAGTGCTAGAGATACGATAAATCAGCCCCAGCATTTT.

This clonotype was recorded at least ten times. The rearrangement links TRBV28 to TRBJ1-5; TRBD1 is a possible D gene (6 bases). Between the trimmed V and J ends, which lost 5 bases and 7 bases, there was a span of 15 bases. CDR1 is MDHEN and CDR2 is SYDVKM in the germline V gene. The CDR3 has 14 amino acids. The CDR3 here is CASSQGGIGQPQHF. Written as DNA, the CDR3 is TGTGCCAGCAGTCAAGGGGGGATAGGCCAGCCCCAGCATTTT.

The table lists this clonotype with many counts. The CDR3 protein is CASSTRDSYEQYF. CDR3 in DNA: TGTGCCAGCAGTACCCGGGATAGCTACGAGCAGTACTTC. The rearrangement links TRBV6-1 to TRBJ2-7; D possibly corresponds to TRBD2 (5 bases). Germline CDR1 reads MNHNS; CDR2 reads SASEGT. This CDR3 spans 13 amino acids. The ends were cut back, 5 bases at V and 3 bases at J, with 11 bases in the middle.

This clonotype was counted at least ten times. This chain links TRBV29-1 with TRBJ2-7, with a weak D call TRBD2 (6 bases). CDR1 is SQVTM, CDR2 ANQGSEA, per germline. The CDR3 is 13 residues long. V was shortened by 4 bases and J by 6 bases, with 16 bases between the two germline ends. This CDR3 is CSVVNWDGGEQYF. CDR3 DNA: TGCAGCGTTGTAAATTGGGACGGGGGCGAGCAGTACTTC.

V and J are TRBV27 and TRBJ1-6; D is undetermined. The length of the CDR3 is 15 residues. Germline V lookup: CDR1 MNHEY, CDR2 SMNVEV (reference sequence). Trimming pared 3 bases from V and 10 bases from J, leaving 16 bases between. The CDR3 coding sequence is TGTGCCAGCAGTTTTTTTCCGAGACACACCTCACCCCTCCACTTT. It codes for CASSFFPRHTSPLHF.

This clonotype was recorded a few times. The CDR3 sequence: CASRPGYNTEAFF. The CDR3, as DNA: TGTGCCAGCAGACCAGGGTACAATACTGAAGCTTTCTTT. V usage is TRBV12-3 or TRBV12-4 and J usage is TRBJ1-1, with D possibly matching TRBD1 (5 bases). V was trimmed by 6 bases and J by 5 bases, leaving 13 bases between them. This CDR3 comprises 13 residues.

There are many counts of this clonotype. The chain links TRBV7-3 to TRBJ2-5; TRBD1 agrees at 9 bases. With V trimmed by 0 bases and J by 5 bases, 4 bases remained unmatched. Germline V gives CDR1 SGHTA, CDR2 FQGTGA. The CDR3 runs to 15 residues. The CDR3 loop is CASSLTTGGGETQYF. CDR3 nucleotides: TGTGCCAGCAGCTTAACGACAGGGGGGGGCGAGACCCAGTACTTC.

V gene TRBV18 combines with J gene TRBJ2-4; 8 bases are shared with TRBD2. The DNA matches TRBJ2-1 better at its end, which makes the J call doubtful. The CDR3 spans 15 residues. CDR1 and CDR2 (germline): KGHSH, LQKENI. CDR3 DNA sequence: TGTGCCAGCTCACCACCGGGACTAGGGATTCTTGAGCAGTTCTTC. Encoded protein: CASSPPGLGILEQFF.

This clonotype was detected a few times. CDR3 loop: CASRRRGEGTEAFF. The CDR3 region has the DNA TGTGCCAGCAGGCGCCGAGGGGAGGGCACTGAAGCTTTCTTT. J is TRBJ1-1 and V is TRBV3-1, with D possibly matching TRBD1 (5 bases). The CDR3 covers 14 residues. V lost 6 bases and J lost 4, with 15 bases in between. Germline CDR1 LGHDT, CDR2 YNNKEL (reference sequence).

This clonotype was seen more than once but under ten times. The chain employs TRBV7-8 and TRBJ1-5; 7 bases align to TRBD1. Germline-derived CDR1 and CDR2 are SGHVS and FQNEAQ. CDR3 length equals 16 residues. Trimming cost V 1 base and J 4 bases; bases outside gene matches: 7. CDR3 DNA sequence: TGTGCCAGCAGCTTAGATAGGACAGGTAGAAATCAGCCCCAGCATTTT. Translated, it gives CASSLDRTGRNQPQHF.

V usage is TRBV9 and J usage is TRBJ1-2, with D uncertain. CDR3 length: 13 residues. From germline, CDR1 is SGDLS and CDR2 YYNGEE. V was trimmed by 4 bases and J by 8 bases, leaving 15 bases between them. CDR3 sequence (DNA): TGTGCCAGCAGCCAACCCGGGGAATGGGGCTACACCTTC. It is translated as CASSQPGEWGYTF.

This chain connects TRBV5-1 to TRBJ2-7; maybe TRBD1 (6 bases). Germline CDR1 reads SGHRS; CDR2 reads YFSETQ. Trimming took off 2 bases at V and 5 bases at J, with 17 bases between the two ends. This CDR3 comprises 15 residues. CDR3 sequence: CASSLGGAHRDEQYF. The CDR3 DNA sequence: TGCGCCAGCAGCTTAGGTGGGGCACACAGGGACGAGCAGTACTTC.

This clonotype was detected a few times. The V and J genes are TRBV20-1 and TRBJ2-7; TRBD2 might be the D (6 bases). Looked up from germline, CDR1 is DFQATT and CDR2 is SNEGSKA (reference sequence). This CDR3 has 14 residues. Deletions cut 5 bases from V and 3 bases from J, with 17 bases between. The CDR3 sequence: CSAVRDLRDYEQYF. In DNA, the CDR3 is TGCAGTGCTGTAAGGGACTTGAGGGACTACGAGCAGTACTTC.

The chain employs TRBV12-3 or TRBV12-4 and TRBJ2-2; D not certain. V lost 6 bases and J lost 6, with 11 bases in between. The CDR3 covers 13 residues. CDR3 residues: CASSFLESGELFF. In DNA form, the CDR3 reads TGTGCCAGCAGCTTCCTGGAATCCGGGGAGCTGTTTTTT.

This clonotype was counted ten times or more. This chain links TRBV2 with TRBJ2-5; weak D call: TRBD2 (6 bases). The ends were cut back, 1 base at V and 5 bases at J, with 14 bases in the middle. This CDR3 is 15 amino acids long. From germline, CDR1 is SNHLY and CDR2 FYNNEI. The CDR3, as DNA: TGTGCCAGCAGTGAAGGGTTTAGCGGAAGGGAGACCCAGTACTTC. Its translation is CASSEGFSGRETQYF.

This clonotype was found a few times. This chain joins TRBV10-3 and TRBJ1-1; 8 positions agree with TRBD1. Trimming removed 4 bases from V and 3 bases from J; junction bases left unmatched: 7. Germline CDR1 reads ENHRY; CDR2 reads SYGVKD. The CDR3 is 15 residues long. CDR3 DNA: TGTGCCATCAGTGCTGAGACAGGGGCGCACACTGAAGCTTTCTTT. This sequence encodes CAISAETGAHTEAFF.

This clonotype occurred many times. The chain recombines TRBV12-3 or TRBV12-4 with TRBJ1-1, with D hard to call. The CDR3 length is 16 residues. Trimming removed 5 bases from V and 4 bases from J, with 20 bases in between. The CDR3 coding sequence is TGTGCCAGCAGTAGCCACCTTCCACGTAGATCCACTGAAGCTTTCTTT. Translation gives CASSSHLPRRSTEAFF.